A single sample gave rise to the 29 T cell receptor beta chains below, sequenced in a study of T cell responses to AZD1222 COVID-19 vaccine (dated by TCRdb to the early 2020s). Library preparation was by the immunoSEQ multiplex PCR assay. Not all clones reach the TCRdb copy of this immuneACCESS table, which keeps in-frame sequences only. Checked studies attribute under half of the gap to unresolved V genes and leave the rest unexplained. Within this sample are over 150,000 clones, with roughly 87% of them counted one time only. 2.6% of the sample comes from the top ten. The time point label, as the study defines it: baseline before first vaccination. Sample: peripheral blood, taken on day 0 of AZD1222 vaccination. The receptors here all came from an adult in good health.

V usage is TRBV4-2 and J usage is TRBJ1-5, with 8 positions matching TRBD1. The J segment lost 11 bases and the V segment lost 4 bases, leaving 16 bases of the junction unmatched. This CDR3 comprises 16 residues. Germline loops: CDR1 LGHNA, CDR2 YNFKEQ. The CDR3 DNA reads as TGTGCCAGCAGCCCTGGACAGGGAAGAATGGTGTGGGCCCAGCATTTT. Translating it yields CASSPGQGRMVWAQHF.

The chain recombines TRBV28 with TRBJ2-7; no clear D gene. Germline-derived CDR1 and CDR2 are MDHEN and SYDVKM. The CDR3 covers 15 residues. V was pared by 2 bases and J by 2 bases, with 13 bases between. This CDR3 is CASSLGVLSTYEQYF. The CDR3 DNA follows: TGTGCCAGCAGTTTAGGGGTCTTGTCTACCTACGAGCAGTACTTC.

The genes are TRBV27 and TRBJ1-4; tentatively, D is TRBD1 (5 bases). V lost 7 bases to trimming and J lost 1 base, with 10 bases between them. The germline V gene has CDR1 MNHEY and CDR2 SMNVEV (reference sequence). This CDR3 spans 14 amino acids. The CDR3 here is CASKMGGTNEKLFF. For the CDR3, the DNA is TGTGCCAGCAAAATGGGGGGAACTAATGAAAAACTGTTTTTT.

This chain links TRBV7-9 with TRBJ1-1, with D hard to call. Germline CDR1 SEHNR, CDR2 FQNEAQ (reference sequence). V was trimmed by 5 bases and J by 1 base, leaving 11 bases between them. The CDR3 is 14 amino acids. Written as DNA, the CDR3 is TGTGCCAGCAGCACTCCGGGATCGAACACTGAAGCTTTCTTT. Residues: CASSTPGSNTEAFF.

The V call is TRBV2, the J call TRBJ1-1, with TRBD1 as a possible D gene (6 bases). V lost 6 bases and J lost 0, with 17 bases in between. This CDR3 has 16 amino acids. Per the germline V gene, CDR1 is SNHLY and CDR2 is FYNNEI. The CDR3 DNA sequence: TGTGCCAGCAGGTACAGGGTTCAAGGTCTGAACACTGAAGCTTTCTTT. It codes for CASRYRVQGLNTEAFF. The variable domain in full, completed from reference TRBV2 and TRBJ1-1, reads EPEVTQTPSHQVTQMGQEVILRCVPISNHLYFYWYRQILGQKVEFLVSFYNNEISEKSEIFDDQFSVERPDGSNFTLKIRSTKLEDSAMYFCASRYRVQGLNTEAFFGQGTRLTVV.

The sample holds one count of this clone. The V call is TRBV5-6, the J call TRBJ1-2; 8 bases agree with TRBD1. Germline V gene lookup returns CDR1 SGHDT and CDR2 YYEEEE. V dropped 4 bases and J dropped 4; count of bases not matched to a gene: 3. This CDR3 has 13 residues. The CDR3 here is CASSPTGGYGYTF. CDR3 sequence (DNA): TGTGCCAGCAGCCCAACAGGGGGCTATGGCTACACCTTC.

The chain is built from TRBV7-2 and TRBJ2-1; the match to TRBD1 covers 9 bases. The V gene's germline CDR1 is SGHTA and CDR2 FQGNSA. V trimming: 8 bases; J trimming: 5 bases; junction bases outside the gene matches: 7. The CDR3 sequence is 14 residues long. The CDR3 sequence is CASGGTGNNNEQFF. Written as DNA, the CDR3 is TGTGCCAGCGGCGGGACAGGGAATAACAATGAGCAGTTCTTC.

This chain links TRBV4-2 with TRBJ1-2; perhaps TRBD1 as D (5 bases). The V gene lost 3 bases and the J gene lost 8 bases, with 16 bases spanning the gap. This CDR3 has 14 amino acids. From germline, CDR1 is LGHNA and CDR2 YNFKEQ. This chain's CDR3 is CASSQGGRGEGYTF. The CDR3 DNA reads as TGTGCCAGCAGCCAGGGGGGTCGGGGCGAGGGCTACACCTTC.

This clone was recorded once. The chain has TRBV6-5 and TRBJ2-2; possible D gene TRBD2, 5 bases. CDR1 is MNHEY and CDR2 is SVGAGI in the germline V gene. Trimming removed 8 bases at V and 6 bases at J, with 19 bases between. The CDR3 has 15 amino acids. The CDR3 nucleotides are TGTGCCAGCGTAGCGAGCGTCTCACCCCCCGGGGAGCTGTTTTTT. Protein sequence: CASVASVSPPGELFF.

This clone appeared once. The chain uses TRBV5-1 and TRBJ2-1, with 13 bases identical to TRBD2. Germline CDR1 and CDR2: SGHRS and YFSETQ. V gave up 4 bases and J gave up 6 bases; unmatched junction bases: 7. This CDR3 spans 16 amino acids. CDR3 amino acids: CASSLRLAGGGNEQFF. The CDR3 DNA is TGCGCCAGCAGCCTACGACTAGCGGGAGGCGGCAATGAGCAGTTCTTC.

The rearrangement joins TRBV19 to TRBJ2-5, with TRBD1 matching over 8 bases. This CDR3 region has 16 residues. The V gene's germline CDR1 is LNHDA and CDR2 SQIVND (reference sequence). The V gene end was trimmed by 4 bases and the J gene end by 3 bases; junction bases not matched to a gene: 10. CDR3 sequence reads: CASSNLGQGAEETQYF. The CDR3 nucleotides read TGTGCCAGTAGTAACCTGGGGCAGGGGGCGGAAGAGACCCAGTACTTC.

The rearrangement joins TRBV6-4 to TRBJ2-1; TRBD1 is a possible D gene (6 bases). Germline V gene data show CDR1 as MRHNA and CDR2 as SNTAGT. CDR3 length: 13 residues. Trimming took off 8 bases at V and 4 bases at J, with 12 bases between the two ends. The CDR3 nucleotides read TGTGCCAGCTCCAGGGGATTGTACAATGAGCAGTTCTTC. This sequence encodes CASSRGLYNEQFF.

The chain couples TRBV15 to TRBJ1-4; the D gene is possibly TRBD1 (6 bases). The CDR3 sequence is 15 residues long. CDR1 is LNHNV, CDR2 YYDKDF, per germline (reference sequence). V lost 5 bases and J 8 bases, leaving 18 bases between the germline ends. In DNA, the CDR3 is TGTGCCACCAGCCCCCAAGTGGGGAGGGGGGAAAAACTGTTTTTT. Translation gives CATSPQVGRGEKLFF.

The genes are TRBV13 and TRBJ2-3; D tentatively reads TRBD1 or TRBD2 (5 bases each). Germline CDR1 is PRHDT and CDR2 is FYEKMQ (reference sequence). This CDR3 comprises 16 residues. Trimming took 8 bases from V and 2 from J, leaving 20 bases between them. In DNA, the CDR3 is TGTGCCAGCGCGGTCGGCGGGTGGGGGAACACAGATACGCAGTATTTT. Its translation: CASAVGGWGNTDTQYF.

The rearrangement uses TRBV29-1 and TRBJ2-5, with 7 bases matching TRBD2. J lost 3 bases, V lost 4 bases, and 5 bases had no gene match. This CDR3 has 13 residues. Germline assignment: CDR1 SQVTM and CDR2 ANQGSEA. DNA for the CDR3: TGCAGCGTTGCGGCTAGCGGAAAAGAGACCCAGTACTTC. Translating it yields CSVAASGKETQYF. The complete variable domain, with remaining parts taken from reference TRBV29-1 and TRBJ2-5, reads SAVISQKPSRDICQRGTSLTIQCQVDSQVTMMFWYRQQPGQSLTLIATANQGSEATYESGFVIDKFPISRPNLTFSTLTVSNMSPEDSSIYLCSVAASGKETQYFGPGTRLLVL.

The CDR3 sequence: CASSETSWGQGLSGYTF. DNA for the CDR3: TGTGCCAGCAGCGAGACTTCGTGGGGACAGGGCTTATCTGGCTACACCTTC. The J gene is TRBJ1-2, the V gene TRBV7-2, with TRBD1 identical over 9 bases. Trimming at V came to 5 bases and at J to 7 bases, leaving 17 bases not matched to a gene. Germline V gene data show CDR1 as SGHTA and CDR2 as FQGNSA. The CDR3 is made up of 17 amino acids.

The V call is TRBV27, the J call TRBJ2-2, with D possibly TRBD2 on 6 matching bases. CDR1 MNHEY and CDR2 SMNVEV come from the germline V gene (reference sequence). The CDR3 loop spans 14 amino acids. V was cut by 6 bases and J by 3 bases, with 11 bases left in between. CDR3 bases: TGTGCCAGCAGGTCGGGACTCGACACCGGGGAGCTGTTTTTT. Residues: CASRSGLDTGELFF.

The DNA of the CDR3 is TGTGCCAGCAGCTCCGGACAGGGGTTTGGCTACACCTTC. This encodes CASSSGQGFGYTF. V usage is TRBV7-3 and J usage is TRBJ1-2; 9 bases are shared with TRBD1. V lost 4 bases and J lost 7; bases outside the gene matches: 4. CDR1 is SGHTA and CDR2 is FQGTGA in the germline V gene. CDR3 length: 13 amino acids.

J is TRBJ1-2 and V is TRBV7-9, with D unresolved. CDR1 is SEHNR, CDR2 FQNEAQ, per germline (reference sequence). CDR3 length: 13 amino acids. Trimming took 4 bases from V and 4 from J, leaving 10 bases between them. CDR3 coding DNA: TGTGCCAGCAGCTCATCCGGGAGCTATGGCTACACCTTC. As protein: CASSSSGSYGYTF.

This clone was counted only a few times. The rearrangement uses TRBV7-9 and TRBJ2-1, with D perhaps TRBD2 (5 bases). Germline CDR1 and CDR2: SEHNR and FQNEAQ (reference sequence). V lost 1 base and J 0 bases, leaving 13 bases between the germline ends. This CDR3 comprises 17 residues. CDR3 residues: CASSLVSSSFSYNEQFF. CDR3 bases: TGTGCCAGCAGCTTAGTTTCTAGCTCCTTCTCCTACAATGAGCAGTTCTTC.

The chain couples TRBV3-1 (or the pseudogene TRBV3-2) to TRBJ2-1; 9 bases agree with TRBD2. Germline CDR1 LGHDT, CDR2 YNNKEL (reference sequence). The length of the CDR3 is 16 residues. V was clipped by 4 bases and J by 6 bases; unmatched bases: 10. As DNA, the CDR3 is TGTGCCAGCAGCCCCCTGATAGCGGGAGACCTCAATGAGCAGTTCTTC. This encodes CASSPLIAGDLNEQFF.

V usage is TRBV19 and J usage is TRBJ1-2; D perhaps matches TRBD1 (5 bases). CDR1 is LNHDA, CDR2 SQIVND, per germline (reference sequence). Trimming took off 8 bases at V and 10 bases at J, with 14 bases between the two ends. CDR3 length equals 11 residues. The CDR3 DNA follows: TGTGCCAGTTGGGGAGCAGGGATCTACACCTTC. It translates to CASWGAGIYTF. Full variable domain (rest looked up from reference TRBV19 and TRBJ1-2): DGGITQSPKYLFRKEGQNVTLSCEQNLNHDAMYWYRQDPGQGLRLIYYSQIVNDFQKGDIAEGYSVSREKKESFPLTVTSAQKNPTAFYLCASWGAGIYTFGSGTRLTVV.

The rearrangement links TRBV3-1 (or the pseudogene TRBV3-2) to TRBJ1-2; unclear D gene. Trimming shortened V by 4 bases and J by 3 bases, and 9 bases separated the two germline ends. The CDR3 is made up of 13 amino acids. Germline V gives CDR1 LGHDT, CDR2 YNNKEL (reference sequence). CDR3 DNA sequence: TGTGCCAGCAGCCGAATTATCCACTATGGCTACACCTTC. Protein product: CASSRIIHYGYTF.

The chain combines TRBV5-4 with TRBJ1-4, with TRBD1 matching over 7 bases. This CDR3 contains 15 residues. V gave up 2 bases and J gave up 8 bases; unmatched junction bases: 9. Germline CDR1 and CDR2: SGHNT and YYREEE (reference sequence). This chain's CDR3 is CASSLRRGVREKLFF. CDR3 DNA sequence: TGTGCCAGCAGCTTACGCAGGGGGGTGAGGGAAAAACTGTTTTTT.

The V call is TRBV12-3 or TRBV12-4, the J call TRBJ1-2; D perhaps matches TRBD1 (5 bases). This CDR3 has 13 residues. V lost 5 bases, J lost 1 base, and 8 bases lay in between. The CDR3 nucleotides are TGTGCCAGCAGTCAAGGGGTTAACTATGGCTACACCTTC. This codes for CASSQGVNYGYTF.

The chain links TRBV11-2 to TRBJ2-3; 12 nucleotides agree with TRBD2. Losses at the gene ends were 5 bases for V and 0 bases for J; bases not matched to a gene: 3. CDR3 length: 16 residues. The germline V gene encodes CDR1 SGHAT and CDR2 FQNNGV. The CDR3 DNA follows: TGTGCCAGCAGCATTCTAGCGGGAGGGAGCACAGATACGCAGTATTTT. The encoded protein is CASSILAGGSTDTQYF. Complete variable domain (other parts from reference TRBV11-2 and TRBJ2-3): EAGVAQSPRYKIIEKRQSVAFWCNPISGHATLYWYQQILGQGPKLLIQFQNNGVVDDSQLPKDRFSAERLKGVDSTLKIQPAKLEDSAVYLCASSILAGGSTDTQYFGPGTRLTVL.

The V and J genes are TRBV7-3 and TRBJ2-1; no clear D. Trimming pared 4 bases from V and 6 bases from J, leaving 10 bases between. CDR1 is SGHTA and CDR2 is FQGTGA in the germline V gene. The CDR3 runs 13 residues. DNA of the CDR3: TGTGCCAGCAGCTCTGGACGTTCCAATGAGCAGTTCTTC. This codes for CASSSGRSNEQFF.

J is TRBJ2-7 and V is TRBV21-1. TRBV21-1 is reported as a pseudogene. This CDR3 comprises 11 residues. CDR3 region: CGSRAWDEQYF. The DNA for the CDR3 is TGTGGCTCTAGGGCTTGGGACGAGCAGTACTTC.

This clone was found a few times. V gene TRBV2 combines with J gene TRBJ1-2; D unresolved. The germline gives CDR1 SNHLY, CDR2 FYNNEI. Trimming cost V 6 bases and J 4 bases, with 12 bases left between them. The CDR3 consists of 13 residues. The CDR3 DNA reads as TGTGCCAGCAGAACAGAAATCGGCTATGGCTACACCTTC. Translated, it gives CASRTEIGYGYTF. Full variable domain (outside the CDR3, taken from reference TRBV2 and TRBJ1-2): EPEVTQTPSHQVTQMGQEVILRCVPISNHLYFYWYRQILGQKVEFLVSFYNNEISEKSEIFDDQFSVERPDGSNFTLKIRSTKLEDSAMYFCASRTEIGYGYTFGSGTRLTVV.